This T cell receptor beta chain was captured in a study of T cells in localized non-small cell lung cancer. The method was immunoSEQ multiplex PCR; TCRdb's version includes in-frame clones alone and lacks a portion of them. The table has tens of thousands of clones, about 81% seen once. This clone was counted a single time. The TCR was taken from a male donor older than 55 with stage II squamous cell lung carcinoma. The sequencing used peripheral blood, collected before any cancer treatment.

Here the CDR3 DNA reads TGTGCCAGCAGCTTAGCGAGGACATGGCCCTCCACTGAAGCTTTCTTT. It encodes CASSLARTWPSTEAFF. The chain employs TRBV7-2 and TRBJ1-1; maybe TRBD1 (5 bases). Germline CDR1 SGHTA, CDR2 FQGNSA. The CDR3 runs to 16 residues. V was cut by 0 bases and J by 4 bases, with 15 bases left in between.